Below, 11 T cell receptor beta chains from the same sample are listed, as sequenced in a study of shared clonotypes between healthy human individuals. Sequencing used immunoSEQ multiplex PCR; TCRdb keeps in-frame clones, though not all of them. The data show roughly 660,000 clones, with around 90% seen just once and 34% held by the top ten. Material for sequencing was memory CD8+ T cells from PBMCs. Subset: CD45RO+ cells pooled with CCR7-negative TemRA cells. The source is a man between 18 and 35 years old in good health. Some clones in this sample may be carry-over from other donors' samples.

J is TRBJ2-5 and V is TRBV9; D is uncertain. CDR1 SGDLS and CDR2 YYNGEE come from the germline V gene. The CDR3 is 15 amino acids. V was cut by 0 bases and J by 2 bases, with 11 bases left in between. The CDR3 DNA reads as TGTGCCAGCAGCGTAGAAGGCAGGCAGCAAGAGACCCAGTACTTC. Translating gives CASSVEGRQQETQYF.

The rearrangement links TRBV28 to TRBJ2-7; 8 positions agree with TRBD1. CDR1 MDHEN and CDR2 SYDVKM come from the germline V gene. Unmatched junction bases numbered 5, after V lost 7 bases and J lost 0 bases. CDR3 length equals 14 residues. The CDR3 region is CASTRQGSSYEQYF. The CDR3 nucleotides read TGTGCCAGCACCCGACAGGGGAGCTCCTACGAGCAGTACTTC.

The chain recombines TRBV23-1 with TRBJ2-3, with D maybe TRBD1 (6 bases). TRBV23-1 is an ORF for which the function is uncertain. Trimming removed 3 bases from V and 2 bases from J, with 12 bases in between. This CDR3 contains 15 residues. CDR3 nucleotides: TGCGCCAGCAGTCATACACAGGGTCTCACAGATACGCAGTATTTT. Translated: CASSHTQGLTDTQYF.

The V call is TRBV27, the J call TRBJ1-1; TRBD1 agrees at 8 bases. The germline V gene encodes CDR1 MNHEY and CDR2 SMNVEV (reference sequence). The CDR3 covers 18 residues. Trimming at V came to 6 bases and at J to 7 bases, leaving 22 bases not matched to a gene. The CDR3 bases are TGTGCCAGCAGCGGGATAACCCCAGGGGGCACGAAACAATTTGAAGCTTTCTTT. Translating it yields CASSGITPGGTKQFEAFF.

This clone came up once. This chain uses TRBV7-3 with TRBJ2-3; 7 bases agree with TRBD2. With 3 bases clipped from V and 2 bases from J, the junction kept 5 bases outside the gene matches. The CDR3 loop spans 15 amino acids. Germline CDR1 reads SGHTA; CDR2 reads FQGTGA. The CDR3: CASSFDGRPTDTQYF. The CDR3 DNA sequence: TGTGCCAGCAGCTTTGACGGGAGGCCCACAGATACGCAGTATTTT.

DNA for the CDR3: TGCGCCAGCGCGGGATACTCCTACGAGCAGTACTTC. Its translation: CASAGYSYEQYF. The J gene is TRBJ2-5, the V gene TRBV10-1, with D maybe TRBD2 (6 bases). Near its end, the DNA agrees better with TRBJ2-7, so the J call may be wrong. Germline V gene lookup returns CDR1 WNHNN and CDR2 SYGVQD (reference sequence). The CDR3 loop spans 12 amino acids.

V is TRBV5-1 and J is TRBJ2-7; 7 positions match TRBD1. The V gene end was trimmed by 2 bases and the J gene end by 7 bases; junction bases not matched to a gene: 12. Germline V gene sequence: CDR1 SGHRS, CDR2 YFSETQ. CDR3 length: 15 amino acids. CDR3 in amino acids: CASSLGPGQPLEQYF. CDR3 nucleotides: TGCGCCAGCAGCTTAGGACCGGGACAGCCCCTTGAGCAGTACTTC.

The V call is TRBV29-1, the J call TRBJ2-2; D gene uncertain. This CDR3 contains 11 residues. The ends were cut back, 7 bases at V and 6 bases at J, with 9 bases in the middle. Germline CDR1 is SQVTM and CDR2 is ANQGSEA. The CDR3 region is CSAVGPGELFF. CDR3 in DNA: TGCAGCGCCGTCGGGCCCGGGGAGCTGTTTTTT.

The genes are TRBV30 and TRBJ2-7, with 7 bases lining up with TRBD1. With 0 bases clipped from V and 9 bases from J, the junction kept 11 bases outside the gene matches. The germline gives CDR1 GTSNPN, CDR2 SVGIG (reference sequence). The CDR3 has 14 amino acids. CDR3 DNA sequence: TGTGCCTGGAGTGTCCCTCCGGGACAGCGAACGCAGTACTTC. This sequence encodes CAWSVPPGQRTQYF.

This clone was detected a few times. The V and J genes are TRBV9 and TRBJ2-3, with 10 bases matching TRBD2. Looked up from germline, CDR1 is SGDLS and CDR2 is YYNGEE. The CDR3 consists of 19 residues. The V segment lost 3 bases and the J segment 0 bases; nucleotides outside the gene matches: 13. The CDR3 DNA follows: TGTGCCAGCAGCGCATATCAGACTAGCGGGTTTTCTAGCACAGATACGCAGTATTTT. Its translation: CASSAYQTSGFSSTDTQYF.

The V and J genes are TRBV27 and TRBJ2-7; tentative D call: TRBD2 (6 bases). V lost 0 bases and J 2 bases, leaving 11 bases between the germline ends. Looked up from germline, CDR1 is MNHEY and CDR2 is SMNVEV (reference sequence). The CDR3 is 15 residues long. CDR3 in DNA: TGTGCCAGCAGTTTATCTCGGGGGTTGGCCTACGAGCAGTACTTC. Translating it yields CASSLSRGLAYEQYF.